The next 21 T cell receptor beta chains were all read from a single sample in a study of blood T cell repertoires in COVID-19. Profiling relied on immunoSEQ multiplex PCR, and the TCRdb table lists in-frame clones only, not all of them. In the table there are some 140,000 clones, 84% of which are singletons. What was sequenced was PBMCs or T cells enriched from blood (not recorded which). The receptor set was obtained from a man aged 35-49 years with acute COVID-19.

The chain joins TRBV7-3 to TRBJ2-1; D call uncertain. The CDR3 length is 13 residues. V was trimmed by 0 bases and J by 5 bases, leaving 5 bases between them. The V gene's germline CDR1 is SGHTA and CDR2 FQGTGA. DNA of the CDR3: TGTGCCAGCAGCTTAACTAGCAACAATGAGCAGTTCTTC. Translating it yields CASSLTSNNEQFF.

The chain carries TRBV7-9 and TRBJ1-1; a weak D match, TRBD1 (5 bases). Trimming took off 1 base at V and 4 bases at J, with 7 bases between the two ends. CDR3 length: 13 amino acids. Germline assignment: CDR1 SEHNR and CDR2 FQNEAQ (reference sequence). CDR3 nucleotide sequence: TGTGCCAGCAGCTTAGAGCAGGGCACTGAAGCTTTCTTT. It encodes CASSLEQGTEAFF.

The chain joins TRBV5-1 to TRBJ1-2; 7 bases fit TRBD1. The germline V gene encodes CDR1 SGHRS and CDR2 YFSETQ. The V and J ends lost 0 bases and 8 bases, in that order; junction bases with no gene match: 10. This CDR3 comprises 15 residues. CDR3 region: CASSLAEGTVRGYTF. CDR3 coding DNA: TGCGCCAGCAGCTTGGCCGAGGGGACAGTAAGAGGCTACACCTTC.

This chain uses TRBV18 with TRBJ2-2, with TRBD2 as a possible D gene (6 bases). The CDR3 length is 18 residues. In germline, CDR1 is KGHSH, CDR2 LQKENI. Trimming left V 0 bases short and J 4 bases short, with 18 bases between. For the CDR3, the DNA is TGTGCCAGCTCACCACCGGAGTTTGGGAGGACCGTCACCGGGGAGCTGTTTTTT. It codes for CASSPPEFGRTVTGELFF.

This chain links TRBV3-1 (or the pseudogene TRBV3-2) with TRBJ2-1; D might be TRBD2 (7 bases). This CDR3 region has 14 residues. Trimming shortened V by 1 base and J by 5 bases, and 9 bases separated the two germline ends. Germline V gene lookup returns CDR1 LGHDT and CDR2 YNNKEL (reference sequence). In DNA, the CDR3 is TGTGCCAGCAGCCAAGTAGGGGGGGACAATGAGCAGTTCTTC. Translation: CASSQVGGDNEQFF.

The V gene is TRBV27, the J gene TRBJ1-1; D might be TRBD1 (5 bases). Germline V gene data show CDR1 as MNHEY and CDR2 as SMNVEV (reference sequence). The CDR3 is 13 residues long. With 6 bases removed from V and 3 bases from J, the gap between germline ends came to 11 bases. The CDR3 DNA reads TGTGCCAGCAGACTCCAGGGATACACTGAAGCTTTCTTT. It is translated as CASRLQGYTEAFF.

V gene TRBV3-1 (or the pseudogene TRBV3-2) combines with J gene TRBJ2-3; perhaps TRBD2 as D (5 bases). V was trimmed by 4 bases and J by 5 bases, leaving 7 bases between them. The CDR3 spans 12 residues. Germline V gene lookup returns CDR1 LGHDT and CDR2 YNNKEL (reference sequence). CDR3 in amino acids: CASSLAGDTQYF. The CDR3 DNA reads TGTGCCAGCAGCCTTGCGGGAGATACGCAGTATTTT.

The sample holds one count of this clone. The chain combines TRBV7-9 with TRBJ2-4; the match to TRBD1 covers 9 bases. CDR1 SEHNR and CDR2 FQNEAQ come from the germline V gene (reference sequence). J was trimmed by 7 bases and V by 4 bases; bases with no gene match: 8. This CDR3 is built from 15 residues. The CDR3 DNA reads TGTGCCAGCAGCTCGGACAGGGGATCGGGCAACATTCAGTACTTC. Its protein product is CASSSDRGSGNIQYF.

This clone was seen only a few times. The rearrangement joins TRBV7-2 to TRBJ2-7; D is possibly TRBD2 (6 bases). This CDR3 region has 14 residues. The V end was cut by 4 bases, the J end by 2 bases, with 12 bases between. Germline CDR1 reads SGHTA; CDR2 reads FQGNSA. The CDR3 loop is CASSSDGSPYEQYF. CDR3 DNA sequence: TGTGCCAGCAGCTCTGACGGGAGTCCCTACGAGCAGTACTTC.

The CDR3 spells CASSLGRNYEQYF. The CDR3 nucleotides read TGTGCCAGCAGCTTGGGGAGGAACTACGAGCAGTACTTC. The rearrangement links TRBV5-4 to TRBJ2-7, with a possible D match to TRBD2 (5 bases). Looked up from germline, CDR1 is SGHNT and CDR2 is YYREEE (reference sequence). V was trimmed by 0 bases and J by 3 bases, leaving 7 bases between them. The CDR3 runs 13 residues.

V usage is TRBV9 and J usage is TRBJ1-6; no clear D gene. Germline-derived CDR1 and CDR2 are SGDLS and YYNGEE. The CDR3 totals 14 residues. Trimming removed 0 bases from V and 10 bases from J, with 11 bases in between. CDR3 coding DNA: TGTGCCAGCAGCGTAGGGGCCGACGACTCACCCCTCCACTTT. The encoded protein is CASSVGADDSPLHF. The full variable domain, completed using reference TRBV9 and TRBJ1-6, is DSGVTQTPKHLITATGQRVTLRCSPRSGDLSVYWYQQSLDQGLQFLIQYYNGEERAKGNILERFSAQQFPDLHSELNLSSLELGDSALYFCASSVGADDSPLHFGNGTRLTVT.

V usage is TRBV28 and J usage is TRBJ1-5; D is unresolved. CDR1 MDHEN and CDR2 SYDVKM come from the germline V gene. The V end lost 2 bases, the J end lost 2 bases, and 7 bases lay between the germline ends. The CDR3 spans 14 residues. The CDR3 region is CASSLPQGNQPQHF. CDR3 nucleotides: TGTGCCAGCAGTTTACCCCAGGGCAATCAGCCCCAGCATTTT.

This clone was observed a handful of times. The chain employs TRBV7-8 and TRBJ1-1; D may be TRBD1 (6 bases). V was pared by 3 bases and J by 5 bases, with 10 bases between. The CDR3 is 13 residues long. The germline V gene encodes CDR1 SGHVS and CDR2 FQNEAQ. CDR3: CASSFQGRTEAFF. The CDR3 DNA follows: TGTGCCAGCAGCTTCCAGGGGCGGACTGAAGCTTTCTTT.

The rearrangement uses TRBV7-8 and TRBJ2-1; TRBD1 aligns across 12 bases. CDR1 and CDR2 (germline): SGHVS, FQNEAQ. Germline trimming cut 3 bases from V and 8 bases from J; bases unmatched to any gene: 8. The CDR3 length is 16 residues. As DNA, the CDR3 is TGTGCCAGCAGCTTCCGGGACAGGGGGCGCGGGCATGAGCAGTTCTTC. It encodes CASSFRDRGRGHEQFF.

The chain recombines TRBV3-1 (or the pseudogene TRBV3-2) with TRBJ2-1, with D perhaps matching TRBD2 (6 bases). The germline V and J ends were trimmed by 3 bases and 1 base, with 7 bases remaining between them. The CDR3 extends over 14 amino acids. From germline, CDR1 is LGHDT and CDR2 YNNKEL (reference sequence). The CDR3 region is CASSHGTSYNEQFF. The CDR3 DNA follows: TGTGCCAGCAGCCATGGGACTTCCTACAATGAGCAGTTCTTC.

This clone was counted a few times. The V call is TRBV10-2, the J call TRBJ1-5; D ambiguous. Trimming took off 2 bases at V and 9 bases at J, with 8 bases between the two ends. The germline V gene encodes CDR1 WSHSY and CDR2 SAAADI. The CDR3 runs 12 residues. The CDR3 sequence is CASSERGGPQHF. The CDR3 nucleotides read TGCGCCAGCAGTGAGCGGGGAGGGCCCCAGCATTTT.

The chain employs TRBV28 and TRBJ1-4; possibly TRBD1 for D (5 bases). Germline lookup yields CDR1 MDHEN and CDR2 SYDVKM. V was cut by 8 bases and J by 0 bases, with 13 bases left in between. This CDR3 is 15 amino acids long. CDR3 DNA sequence: TGTGCCAGCCTGGCGGGAGGGGCAACTAATGAAAAACTGTTTTTT. It encodes CASLAGGATNEKLFF.

The V and J genes are TRBV9 and TRBJ2-1; 9 positions agree with TRBD2. The CDR3 length is 14 residues. The V and J ends lost 0 bases and 8 bases, in that order; junction bases with no gene match: 3. CDR1 SGDLS and CDR2 YYNGEE come from the germline V gene. CDR3 loop: CASSVVAGDDEQFF. As DNA, the CDR3 is TGTGCCAGCAGCGTAGTAGCGGGAGATGATGAGCAGTTCTTC.

This clone came up once. V gene TRBV5-5 combines with J gene TRBJ2-1; 7 positions match TRBD1. With 5 bases clipped from V and 4 bases from J, the junction kept 15 bases outside the gene matches. This CDR3 has 17 residues. The germline gives CDR1 SGHKS, CDR2 YYEKEE (reference sequence). This chain's CDR3 is CASRMGQPNEAYNEQFF. The CDR3 nucleotides read TGTGCCAGCAGGATGGGACAGCCGAACGAGGCTTACAATGAGCAGTTCTTC. Full variable domain (remainder filled in from reference TRBV5-5 and TRBJ2-1): DAGVTQSPTHLIKTRGQQVTLRCSPISGHKSVSWYQQVLGQGPQFIFQYYEKEERGRGNFPDRFSARQFPNYSSELNVNALLLGDSALYLCASRMGQPNEAYNEQFFGPGTRLTVL.

The V and J genes are TRBV29-1 and TRBJ2-1; no clear D. The germline V gene has CDR1 SQVTM and CDR2 ANQGSEA. The CDR3 is made up of 13 amino acids. Between the trimmed V and J ends, which lost 6 bases and 0 bases, there was a span of 9 bases. The DNA for the CDR3 is TGCAGCGTATCTCTTAACTCCTACAATGAGCAGTTCTTC. It translates to CSVSLNSYNEQFF.

V usage is TRBV7-9 and J usage is TRBJ2-3, with D maybe TRBD2 (7 bases). This CDR3 spans 15 amino acids. The germline V gene encodes CDR1 SEHNR and CDR2 FQNEAQ (reference sequence). Trimming removed 5 bases from V and 5 bases from J, with 17 bases in between. The CDR3 sequence: CASSPLWEGVDTQYF. In nucleotides, the CDR3 is TGTGCCAGCAGCCCCCTCTGGGAGGGGGTAGATACGCAGTATTTT.